The 19 T cell receptor beta chains below all came from one sample that was sequenced in a study of blood T cell repertoires in COVID-19. Sequenced by immunoSEQ multiplex PCR; TCRdb stores in-frame clones only, minus some. The table has 130,000 or so clones, around 89% seen once. The material sequenced was peripheral blood. These receptors originate from a man aged 45-65 years with active or convalescent COVID-19.

The chain has TRBV10-3 and TRBJ1-1; TRBD1 matches at 10 bases. CDR1 and CDR2 from the germline V gene are ENHRY and SYGVKD. The CDR3 consists of 15 residues. Trimming took 6 bases from V and 0 from J; bases not matched to a gene: 4. CDR3 loop: CAIRAGQGMNTEAFF. Written as DNA, the CDR3 is TGTGCCATCAGGGCGGGACAGGGGATGAACACTGAAGCTTTCTTT.

V is TRBV5-5 and J is TRBJ2-2; maybe TRBD1 (7 bases). Trimming removed 4 bases from V and 5 bases from J, with 18 bases in between. The CDR3 sequence is 16 residues long. The germline CDR1 and CDR2 sequences are SGHKS and YYEKEE (reference sequence). The CDR3 here is CASSVAGQRVTGELFF. The CDR3 region has the DNA TGTGCCAGCAGCGTCGCGGGACAGCGGGTAACCGGGGAGCTGTTTTTT.

This chain uses TRBV18 with TRBJ2-3; D is unclear. Trimming left V 4 bases short and J 3 bases short, with 8 bases between. Germline V gene sequence: CDR1 KGHSH, CDR2 LQKENI. The CDR3 has 13 residues. In DNA, the CDR3 is TGTGCCAGCTCACTTCGACAAACAGATACGCAGTATTTT. Amino acids: CASSLRQTDTQYF.

The chain is built from TRBV6-1 and TRBJ2-1; 8 bases agree with TRBD2. Germline V CDR1 and CDR2: MNHNS, SASEGT. The CDR3 extends over 20 amino acids. V shed 4 bases, J shed 10 bases, and the junction held 27 bases outside the gene matches. The CDR3 is CASSAAGGENRITLISEQFF. The CDR3 DNA sequence: TGTGCCAGCAGTGCCGCCGGGGGGGAAAACCGGATTACCCTGATAAGCGAGCAGTTCTTC.

The rearrangement uses TRBV5-1 and TRBJ2-7; TRBD1 matches at 7 bases. Looked up from germline, CDR1 is SGHRS and CDR2 is YFSETQ. J lost 4 bases, V lost 4 bases, and 11 bases had no gene match. The CDR3 length is 15 residues. The CDR3, as DNA: TGCGCCAGCAGCCCCTACGGGACAGCCCTATACGAGCAGTACTTC. As protein: CASSPYGTALYEQYF.

The DNA for the CDR3 is TGTGCCAGCAGGGGGACAGGGGTCGATGGCTACACCTTC. Translating it yields CASRGTGVDGYTF. The genes are TRBV6-5 and TRBJ1-2; 10 bases align to TRBD1. The germline CDR1 and CDR2 sequences are MNHEY and SVGAGI. The CDR3 runs 13 residues. V shed 6 bases, J shed 6 bases, and the junction held 4 bases outside the gene matches.

The chain uses TRBV29-1 and TRBJ1-1, with D unresolved. V was cut by 2 bases and J by 3 bases, with 16 bases left in between. In germline, CDR1 is SQVTM, CDR2 ANQGSEA. The CDR3 sequence is 15 residues long. The CDR3 DNA reads TGCAGCGTTGAAATAGACCGGGGTCTTGACACTGAAGCTTTCTTT. Translation: CSVEIDRGLDTEAFF.

This clone has just one count. This chain connects TRBV19 to TRBJ1-5; 9 bases are a match to TRBD1. J lost 1 base, V lost 5 bases, and 6 bases had no gene match. This CDR3 is 16 amino acids long. Germline loops: CDR1 LNHDA, CDR2 SQIVND (reference sequence). The CDR3 loop reads CASSWLQGASNQPQHF. For the CDR3, the DNA is TGTGCCAGTAGTTGGTTACAGGGGGCGAGCAATCAGCCCCAGCATTTT.

This clone came up a few times. This chain joins TRBV19 and TRBJ1-5; 7 nucleotides line up with TRBD1. This CDR3 region has 19 residues. J was trimmed by 4 bases and V by 3 bases; bases with no gene match: 18. Germline CDR1 is LNHDA and CDR2 is SQIVND (reference sequence). The CDR3 DNA reads as TGTGCCAGTAGTATGCAACGGGGGGGACAGCGCCTCAGTAATCAGCCCCAGCATTTT. Translated: CASSMQRGGQRLSNQPQHF. The whole variable domain, filled in from reference TRBV19 and TRBJ1-5, reads DGGITQSPKYLFRKEGQNVTLSCEQNLNHDAMYWYRQDPGQGLRLIYYSQIVNDFQKGDIAEGYSVSREKKESFPLTVTSAQKNPTAFYLCASSMQRGGQRLSNQPQHFGDGTRLSIL.

The chain employs TRBV3-1 (or the pseudogene TRBV3-2) and TRBJ1-2; possibly TRBD1 for D (5 bases). The CDR3 is made up of 17 amino acids. From germline, CDR1 is LGHDT and CDR2 YNNKEL (reference sequence). The V end was cut by 4 bases, the J end by 0 bases, with 18 bases between. CDR3 amino acids: CASSPAGRGRPNYGYTF. The CDR3 DNA sequence: TGTGCCAGCAGCCCGGCCGGGCGGGGACGCCCTAACTATGGCTACACCTTC.

The rearrangement joins TRBV19 to TRBJ2-5, with TRBD1 identical over 12 bases. Trimming removed 10 bases from V and 5 bases from J; junction bases left unmatched: 14. Germline-derived CDR1 and CDR2 are LNHDA and SQIVND (reference sequence). The CDR3 sequence is 16 residues long. CDR3 bases: TGTGCCACCGAGACCGTGGGGACAGGGGGCTTTGAGACCCAGTACTTC. The encoded protein is CATETVGTGGFETQYF.

This clone was detected only a few times. V gene TRBV6-6 combines with J gene TRBJ1-4; weak D call: TRBD1 (6 bases). Germline lookup yields CDR1 MNHNY and CDR2 SVGAGI (reference sequence). Trimming took off 0 bases at V and 2 bases at J, with 10 bases between the two ends. This CDR3 region has 16 residues. This CDR3 is CASSYSGGRTNEKLFF. The CDR3 nucleotides are TGTGCCAGCAGTTACTCTGGGGGCAGGACTAATGAAAAACTGTTTTTT.

The chain links TRBV19 to TRBJ2-1, with a weak D call TRBD2 (5 bases). The V end lost 7 bases, the J end lost 3 bases, and 13 bases lay between the germline ends. CDR3 size: 14 residues. CDR1 is LNHDA and CDR2 is SQIVND in the germline V gene (reference sequence). CDR3 region: CASKQSGNYNEQFF. The CDR3 DNA follows: TGTGCCAGTAAGCAAAGCGGTAACTACAATGAGCAGTTCTTC.

In its sample, this clone was seen once. This chain joins TRBV5-1 and TRBJ2-7; TRBD2 agrees at 11 bases. From germline, CDR1 is SGHRS and CDR2 YFSETQ. The CDR3 covers 15 residues. With V trimmed by 4 bases and J by 0 bases, 3 bases remained unmatched. The CDR3 DNA is TGCGCCAGCAGCGGGACTAGCGGAGGCTCCTACGAGCAGTACTTC. It specifies CASSGTSGGSYEQYF.

The rearrangement joins TRBV5-1 to TRBJ2-2, with 8 bases matching TRBD1. CDR1 and CDR2 from the germline V gene are SGHRS and YFSETQ. V gave up 0 bases and J gave up 6 bases; unmatched junction bases: 4. The CDR3 has 15 amino acids. CDR3 sequence: CASSLAGGRAGELFF. CDR3 sequence (DNA): TGCGCCAGCAGCTTGGCAGGGGGCCGGGCCGGGGAGCTGTTTTTT.

This chain links TRBV19 with TRBJ1-2; weak D call: TRBD1 (6 bases). CDR1 is LNHDA, CDR2 SQIVND, per germline (reference sequence). This CDR3 has 14 amino acids. V gave up 3 bases and J gave up 8 bases, with 16 bases separating them. Here the CDR3 DNA reads TGTGCCAGTAGTATGGAGACGAGGGGGGGCGGCTACACCTTC. This codes for CASSMETRGGGYTF.

The V and J genes are TRBV5-1 and TRBJ2-3; 12 bases are shared with TRBD2. The ends lost 0 bases at V and 10 bases at J; junction bases unmatched: 3. The CDR3 spans 14 residues. Per germline, CDR1 SGHRS and CDR2 YFSETQ. The CDR3 DNA reads TGCGCCAGCAGCTTGGGACTAGCGGGGGCCGCGCAGTATTTT. Encoded protein: CASSLGLAGAAQYF.

The rearrangement uses TRBV4-1 and TRBJ1-1; a weak D match, TRBD1 (5 bases). Trimming removed 0 bases at V and 1 base at J, with 15 bases between. The CDR3 is 17 amino acids. Germline-derived CDR1 and CDR2 are MGHRA and YSYEKL. CDR3 in amino acids: CASSQDLGRGSNTEAFF. The CDR3 coding sequence is TGCGCCAGCAGCCAAGATCTTGGGAGGGGTTCGAACACTGAAGCTTTCTTT.

The chain uses TRBV6-2 or TRBV6-3 and TRBJ2-3, with a possible D match to TRBD1 (6 bases). Trimming took 6 bases from V and 3 from J, leaving 10 bases between them. The CDR3 loop spans 13 amino acids. Per the germline V gene, CDR1 is MNHEY and CDR2 is SVGEGT. CDR3 region: CASSRGQTDTQYF. The CDR3 bases are TGTGCCAGCAGCCGCGGACAGACAGATACGCAGTATTTT.